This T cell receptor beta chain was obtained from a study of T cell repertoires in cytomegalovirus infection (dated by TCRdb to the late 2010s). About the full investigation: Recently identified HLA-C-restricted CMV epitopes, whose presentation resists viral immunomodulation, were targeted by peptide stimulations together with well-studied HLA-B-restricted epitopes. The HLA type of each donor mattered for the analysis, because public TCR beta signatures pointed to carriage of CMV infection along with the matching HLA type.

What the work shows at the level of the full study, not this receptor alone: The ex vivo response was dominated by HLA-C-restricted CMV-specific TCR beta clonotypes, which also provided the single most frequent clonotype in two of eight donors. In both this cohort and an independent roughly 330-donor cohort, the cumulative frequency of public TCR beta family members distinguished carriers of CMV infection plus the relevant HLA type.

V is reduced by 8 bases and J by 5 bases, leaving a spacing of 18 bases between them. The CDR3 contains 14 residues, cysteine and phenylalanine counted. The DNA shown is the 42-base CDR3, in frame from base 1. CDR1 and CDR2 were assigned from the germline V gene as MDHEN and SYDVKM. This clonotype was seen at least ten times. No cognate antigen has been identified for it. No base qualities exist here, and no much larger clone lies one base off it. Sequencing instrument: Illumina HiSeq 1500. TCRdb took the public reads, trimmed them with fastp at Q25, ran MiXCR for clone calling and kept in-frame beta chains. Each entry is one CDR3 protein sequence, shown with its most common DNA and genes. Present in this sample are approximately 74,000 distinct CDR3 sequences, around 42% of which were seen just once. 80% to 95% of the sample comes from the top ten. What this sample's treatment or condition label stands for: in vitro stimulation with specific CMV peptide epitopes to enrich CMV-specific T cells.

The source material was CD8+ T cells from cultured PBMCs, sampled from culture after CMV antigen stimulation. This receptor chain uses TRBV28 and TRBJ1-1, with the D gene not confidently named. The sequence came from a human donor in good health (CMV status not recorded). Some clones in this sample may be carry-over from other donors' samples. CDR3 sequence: CASRLPGVGTEAFF. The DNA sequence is TGTGCCAGCCGTCTACCCGGAGTGGGGACTGAAGCTTTCTTT.